These T cell receptor beta chains were read from a single sample in a study of T-cell memory formation after mild COVID-19. Each CDR3 protein is one row after TCRdb ran MiXCR on the 5' RACE reads. The sample lists some 100,000 distinct CDR3 sequences; 11% were seen once. The specimen sequenced was PBMCs or a T cell subset sorted from them (not recorded which). The receptors stem from a man between 18 and 35 years old who had mild COVID-19 (a few samples of this study predate the infection). Cell type and time point are not known. Each CDR3 is given with its conserved first and last residue. Fields, in order: J gene, CDR3 length, V gene, D gene, clone size, CDR3 protein, CDR3 DNA. D genes are given only for firm matches. Clone size is shown for a subset of rows, as once, few, many or a class of expanded clone.

TRBJ1-6,15,TRBV5-1,-,few,CASSYPGTGDSPLHF,TGCGCCAGCAGCTACCCCGGGACGGGAGATTCACCCCTCCACTTT
TRBJ2-1,15,TRBV7-9,TRBD1,-,CASSFTGGAHNEQFF,TGTGCCAGCAGTTTTACAGGGGGCGCCCACAATGAGCAGTTCTTC
TRBJ2-2,12,TRBV7-2,-,few,CASTPRAGELFF,TGTGCCAGCACCCCCAGGGCCGGGGAGCTGTTTTTT
TRBJ2-1,16,TRBV28,TRBD1,-,CASSPGTGGSYNEQFF,TGTGCCAGCAGCCCCGGGACAGGGGGATCCTACAATGAGCAGTTCTTC
TRBJ1-2,18,TRBV4-3,TRBD1,few,CASSQDGYGQGKMYGYTF,TGCGCCAGCAGCCAAGATGGGTACGGACAGGGCAAGATGTATGGCTACACCTTC
TRBJ2-7,14,TRBV7-6,TRBD1,-,CASSGGQGRYEQYF,TGTGCCAGCAGCGGGGGACAGGGCCGCTACGAGCAGTACTTC
TRBJ2-2,15,TRBV10-3,TRBD1,few,CAISDGQGAAGELFF,TGTGCCATCAGTGATGGACAGGGGGCGGCCGGGGAGCTGTTTTTT
TRBJ2-1,16,TRBV15,TRBD1,few,CATSRDGVQGNNEQFF,TGTGCCACCAGCAGAGATGGAGTACAGGGGAACAATGAGCAGTTCTTC
TRBJ1-4,16,TRBV13,-,-,CATTAALGGSGEKLFF,TGTGCCACCACCGCCGCCCTCGGGGGCTCGGGCGAAAAACTGTTTTTT
TRBJ2-3,13,TRBV29-1,TRBD1,-,CSVGDRSTDTQYF,TGCAGCGTTGGGGACAGGAGCACAGATACGCAGTATTTT
TRBJ2-2,17,TRBV6-2/TRBV6-3,TRBD2,-,CASSYASGGAWTGELFF,TGTGCCAGCAGTTACGCCAGCGGGGGGGCTTGGACCGGGGAGCTGTTTTTT
TRBJ1-5,14,TRBV12-3/TRBV12-4,-,few,CASSFEDSNQPQHF,TGTGCCAGCAGTTTTGAGGACAGCAATCAGCCCCAGCATTTT
TRBJ2-1,18,TRBV4-2,-,many,CASSQEPLRSDSHNEQFF,TGTGCCAGCAGCCAAGAACCGCTAAGGAGCGATAGTCACAATGAGCAGTTCTTC
TRBJ2-2,14,TRBV12-5,-,-,CASGLNRLRGELFF,TGTGCTAGTGGTCTAAACAGGTTACGCGGGGAGCTGTTTTTT
TRBJ1-1,14,TRBV19,-,-,CASSPRQVPTEAFF,TGTGCCAGTAGTCCACGACAGGTCCCCACTGAAGCTTTCTTT
TRBJ2-7,16,TRBV7-2,-,few,CASSPRGVGGPYEQYF,TGTGCCAGCAGCCCGAGGGGAGTTGGGGGTCCCTACGAGCAGTACTTC
TRBJ1-2,8,TRBV29-1,-,many,CSVDGYTF,TGCAGCGTTGACGGCTACACCTTC
TRBJ1-1,12,TRBV5-4,TRBD1,-,CASSYGTAEAFF,TGTGCCAGCAGCTACGGGACAGCTGAAGCTTTCTTT
TRBJ2-3,16,TRBV11-2,TRBD2,few,CASSDSSGGGADTQYF,TGTGCCAGCAGCGATTCTAGCGGGGGAGGGGCAGATACGCAGTATTTT
TRBJ1-5,14,TRBV4-1,TRBD1,-,CASSLRTGDQPQHF,TGCGCCAGCAGCCTCCGGACAGGGGATCAGCCCCAGCATTTT
TRBJ2-7,15,TRBV7-3,TRBD1,-,CASSLRQGDSYEQYF,TGTGCCAGCAGCCTAAGGCAGGGGGACTCCTACGAGCAGTACTTC
TRBJ2-7,14,TRBV14,-,-,CASSPRGDSYEQYF,TGTGCCAGCAGCCCTCGGGGAGACTCCTACGAGCAGTACTTC
TRBJ1-6,14,TRBV4-1,-,few,CASSPREGNSPLHF,TGCGCCAGCAGCCCCCGGGAGGGTAATTCACCCCTCCACTTT
TRBJ2-1,15,TRBV12-3/TRBV12-4,-,-,CASSPDLPVYNEQFF,TGTGCCAGCAGCCCAGACTTGCCGGTCTACAATGAGCAGTTCTTC
TRBJ2-3,14,TRBV20-1,TRBD2,few,CSASTGLAEDTQYF,TGCAGTGCCTCGACGGGACTAGCGGAAGATACGCAGTATTTT
TRBJ1-2,14,TRBV6-1,TRBD1,-,CASNPDRVTVGYTF,TGTGCCAGCAATCCGGACAGGGTTACCGTTGGCTACACCTTC
TRBJ1-6,13,TRBV7-2,-,-,CASSSGPNSPLHF,TGTGCCAGCAGCTCAGGGCCTAATTCACCCCTCCACTTT
TRBJ2-1,14,TRBV5-1,-,many,CASSSTGFYNEQFF,TGCGCCAGCAGCTCCACGGGGTTCTACAATGAGCAGTTCTTC
TRBJ2-1,15,TRBV5-1,-,-,CASSSTSSSYNEQFF,TGCGCCAGCAGCTCCACTTCGAGCTCCTACAATGAGCAGTTCTTC
TRBJ1-1,13,TRBV9,-,few,CASSIQLNTEAFF,TGTGCCAGCAGCATCCAGTTGAACACTGAAGCTTTCTTT
TRBJ2-3,14,TRBV29-1,TRBD2,many,CSVVLAGSADTQYF,TGCAGCGTTGTATTAGCGGGGTCGGCAGATACGCAGTATTTT
TRBJ2-5,20,TRBV2,-,-,CASSTIPGPTLNKPEETQYF,TGTGCCAGCAGCACCATACCGGGCCCCACGCTAAACAAACCTGAAGAGACCCAGTACTTC
TRBJ2-3,14,TRBV7-9,TRBD1,-,CASTGTGSTDTQYF,TGTGCCAGTACCGGGACAGGTAGCACAGATACGCAGTATTTT
TRBJ2-1,16,TRBV27,-,few,CASTHTGSSSYNEQFF,TGTGCCAGCACGCACACAGGGTCTAGCTCCTACAATGAGCAGTTCTTC
TRBJ2-5,17,TRBV27,-,few,CASSKIVGVGYQETQYF,TGTGCCAGCAGTAAAATCGTCGGGGTAGGGTACCAAGAGACCCAGTACTTC
TRBJ2-1,13,TRBV6-5,-,-,CASSYSFRGEQFF,TGTGCCAGCAGTTACTCGTTCCGCGGGGAGCAGTTCTTC
TRBJ2-2,15,TRBV29-1,TRBD2,few,CSAALAGERTGELFF,TGCAGCGCCGCCCTAGCGGGGGAGAGGACCGGGGAGCTGTTTTTT
TRBJ2-3,14,TRBV5-4,-,few,CASSSAGARDTQYF,TGTGCCAGCAGCTCAGCCGGGGCCAGGGATACGCAGTATTTT
TRBJ2-2,15,TRBV7-8,-,-,CASSIERLSTGELFF,TGTGCCAGCAGTATCGAAAGACTAAGCACCGGGGAGCTGTTTTTT
TRBJ1-1,11,TRBV29-1,-,-,CSVGRGTEAFF,TGCAGCGTGGGGCGGGGGACTGAAGCTTTCTTT
TRBJ2-6,14,TRBV30,-,-,CAWSEGSGANVLTF,TGTGCCTGGAGTGAGGGATCTGGGGCCAACGTCCTGACTTTC
TRBJ2-1,14,TRBV15,-,many,CATSGDSSYNEQFF,TGTGCCACCAGCGGGGACTCGTCCTACAATGAGCAGTTCTTC
TRBJ1-1,14,TRBV12-3/TRBV12-4,-,few,CASSFHGPNTEAFF,TGTGCCAGCAGTTTTCACGGCCCAAACACTGAAGCTTTCTTT
TRBJ1-2,16,TRBV3-1,-,-,CASSQDWATYNYGYTF,TGTGCCAGCAGCCAAGATTGGGCCACCTATAACTATGGCTACACCTTC
TRBJ1-6,17,TRBV6-2/TRBV6-3,TRBD1,-,CASSYLRGQALLSPLHF,TGTGCCAGCAGTTACCTGAGGGGACAGGCCTTACTTTCACCCCTCCACTTT
TRBJ2-7,14,TRBV4-1,TRBD1,few,CASSTDRGTYEQYF,TGCGCCAGCAGCACCGACAGGGGGACCTACGAGCAGTACTTC
TRBJ2-5,11,TRBV5-6,-,few,CASSLLGQEYF,TGTGCCAGCAGCTTGCTGGGACAAGAGTACTTC
TRBJ2-5,13,TRBV6-5,-,-,CASSYTQGGTQYF,TGTGCCAGCAGTTACACACAGGGAGGGACCCAGTACTTC
TRBJ2-2,16,TRBV29-1,TRBD1,-,CSVEGWDRGEPGELFF,TGCAGCGTTGAAGGTTGGGACAGGGGGGAGCCCGGGGAGCTGTTTTTT
TRBJ2-7,13,TRBV7-9,-,-,CASSLVQSYEQYF,TGTGCCAGCAGCTTAGTTCAATCCTACGAGCAGTACTTC
TRBJ2-3,12,TRBV19,-,many,CASSTSTDTQYF,TGTGCCAGTAGTACCTCAACAGATACGCAGTATTTT
TRBJ2-4,14,TRBV7-9,TRBD1,-,CASSFGTGGFSQYF,TGTGCCAGCAGCTTCGGGACAGGGGGCTTCAGTCAGTACTTC
TRBJ2-3,17,TRBV7-9,TRBD1,few,CASSFGPGTGRTDTQYF,TGTGCCAGCAGCTTTGGTCCCGGGACAGGGCGAACAGATACGCAGTATTTT
TRBJ2-3,17,TRBV4-2,TRBD2,few,CASSQDVLAGAKDTQYF,TGTGCCAGCAGCCAAGATGTCCTAGCGGGGGCCAAAGATACGCAGTATTTT